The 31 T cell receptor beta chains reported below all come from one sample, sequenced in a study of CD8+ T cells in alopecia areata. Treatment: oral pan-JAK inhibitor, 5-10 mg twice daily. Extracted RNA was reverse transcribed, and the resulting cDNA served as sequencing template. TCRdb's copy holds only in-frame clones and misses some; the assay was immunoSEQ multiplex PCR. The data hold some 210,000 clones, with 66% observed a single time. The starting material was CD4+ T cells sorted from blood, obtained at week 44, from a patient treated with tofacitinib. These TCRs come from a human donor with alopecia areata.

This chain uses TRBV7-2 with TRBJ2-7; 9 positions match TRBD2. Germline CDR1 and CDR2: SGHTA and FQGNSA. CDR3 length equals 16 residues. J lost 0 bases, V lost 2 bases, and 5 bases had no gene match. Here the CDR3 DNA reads TGTGCCAGCAGCTTACTAGCGGGGCTAAGCTCCTACGAGCAGTACTTC. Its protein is CASSLLAGLSSYEQYF.

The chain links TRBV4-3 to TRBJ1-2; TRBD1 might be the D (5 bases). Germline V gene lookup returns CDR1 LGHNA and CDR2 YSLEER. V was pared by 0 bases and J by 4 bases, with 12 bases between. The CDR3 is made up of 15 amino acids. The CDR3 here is CASSQDRTQGYGYTF. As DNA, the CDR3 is TGCGCCAGCAGCCAAGATCGGACCCAGGGCTATGGCTACACCTTC.

The CDR3 region has the DNA TGCGCCAGCAGGGCTCAGGAGACCCAGTACTTC. It specifies CASRAQETQYF. The chain carries TRBV5-1 and TRBJ2-5; D uncertain. This CDR3 spans 11 amino acids. Trimming removed 5 bases at V and 5 bases at J, with 7 bases between. Looked up from germline, CDR1 is SGHRS and CDR2 is YFSETQ.

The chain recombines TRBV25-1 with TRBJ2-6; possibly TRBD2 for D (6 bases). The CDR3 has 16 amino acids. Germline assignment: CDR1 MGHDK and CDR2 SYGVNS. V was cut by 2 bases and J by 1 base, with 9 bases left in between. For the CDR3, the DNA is TGTGCCAGCAGTGAACATCGGGGGTCTGGGGCCAACGTCCTGACTTTC. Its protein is CASSEHRGSGANVLTF.

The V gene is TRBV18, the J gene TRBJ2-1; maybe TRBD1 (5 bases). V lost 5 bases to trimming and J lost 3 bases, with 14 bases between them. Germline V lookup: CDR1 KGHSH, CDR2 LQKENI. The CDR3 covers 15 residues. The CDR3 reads CASSTNKDNYNEQFF. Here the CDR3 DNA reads TGTGCCAGCTCAACTAATAAGGACAACTACAATGAGCAGTTCTTC.

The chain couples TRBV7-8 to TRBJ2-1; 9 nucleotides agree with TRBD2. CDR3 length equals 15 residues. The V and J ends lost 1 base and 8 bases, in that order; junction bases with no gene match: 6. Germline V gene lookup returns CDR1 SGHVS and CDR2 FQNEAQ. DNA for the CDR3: TGTGCCAGCAGCTTAGAGGGACTAGCAATCCATGAGCAGTTCTTC. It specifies CASSLEGLAIHEQFF.

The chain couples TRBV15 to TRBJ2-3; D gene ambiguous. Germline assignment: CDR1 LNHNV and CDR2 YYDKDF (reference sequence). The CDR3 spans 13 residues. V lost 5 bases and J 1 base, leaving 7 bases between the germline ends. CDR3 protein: CATSDGGTDTQYF. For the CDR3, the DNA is TGTGCCACCAGCGATGGGGGCACAGATACGCAGTATTTT.

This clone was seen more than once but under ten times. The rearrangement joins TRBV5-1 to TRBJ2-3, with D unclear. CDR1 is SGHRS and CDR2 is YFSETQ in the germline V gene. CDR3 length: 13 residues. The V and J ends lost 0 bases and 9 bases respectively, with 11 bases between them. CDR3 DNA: TGCGCCAGCAGCTTGGCCGGTAGCTCCACGCAGTATTTT. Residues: CASSLAGSSTQYF. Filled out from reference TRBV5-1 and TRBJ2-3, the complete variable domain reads KAGVTQTPRYLIKTRGQQVTLSCSPISGHRSVSWYQQTPGQGLQFLFEYFSETQRNKGNFPGRFSGRQFSNSRSEMNVSTLELGDSALYLCASSLAGSSTQYFGPGTRLTVL.

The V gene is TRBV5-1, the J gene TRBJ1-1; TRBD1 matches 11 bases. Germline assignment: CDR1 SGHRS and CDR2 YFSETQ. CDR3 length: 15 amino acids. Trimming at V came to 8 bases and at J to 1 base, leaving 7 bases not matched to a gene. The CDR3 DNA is TGCGCCAGTCATCCGGGACAGGGGGAGAACACTGAAGCTTTCTTT. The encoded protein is CASHPGQGENTEAFF. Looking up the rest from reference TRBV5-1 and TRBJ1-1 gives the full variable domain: KAGVTQTPRYLIKTRGQQVTLSCSPISGHRSVSWYQQTPGQGLQFLFEYFSETQRNKGNFPGRFSGRQFSNSRSEMNVSTLELGDSALYLCASHPGQGENTEAFFGQGTRLTVV.

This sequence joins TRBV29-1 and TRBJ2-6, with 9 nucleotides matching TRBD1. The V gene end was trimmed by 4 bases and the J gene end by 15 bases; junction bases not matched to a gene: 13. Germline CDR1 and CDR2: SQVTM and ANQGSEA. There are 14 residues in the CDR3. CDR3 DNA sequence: TGCAGCGTTGGGGGACAGGGCCAAGTAGAAGACCTGACTTTC. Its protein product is CSVGGQGQVEDLTF.

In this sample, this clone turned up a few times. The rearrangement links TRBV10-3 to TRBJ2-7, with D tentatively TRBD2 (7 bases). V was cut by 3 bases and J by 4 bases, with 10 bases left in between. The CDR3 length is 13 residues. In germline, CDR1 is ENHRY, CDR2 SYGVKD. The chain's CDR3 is CAISDGGRYEQYF. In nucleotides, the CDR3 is TGTGCCATCAGTGACGGGGGGCGGTACGAGCAGTACTTC.

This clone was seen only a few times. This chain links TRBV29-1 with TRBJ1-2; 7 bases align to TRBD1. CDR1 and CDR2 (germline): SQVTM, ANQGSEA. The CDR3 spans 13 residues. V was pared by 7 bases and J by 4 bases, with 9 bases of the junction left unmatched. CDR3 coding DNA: TGCAGCGCCCCCGGGGCAGGGGGCTATGGCTACACCTTC. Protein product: CSAPGAGGYGYTF.

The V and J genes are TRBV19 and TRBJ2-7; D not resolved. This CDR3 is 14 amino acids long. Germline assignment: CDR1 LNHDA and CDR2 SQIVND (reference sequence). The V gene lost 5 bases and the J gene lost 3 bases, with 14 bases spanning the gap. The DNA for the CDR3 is TGTGCCAGTAGTCAGCCTCCTTACTACTACGAGCAGTACTTC. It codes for CASSQPPYYYEQYF.

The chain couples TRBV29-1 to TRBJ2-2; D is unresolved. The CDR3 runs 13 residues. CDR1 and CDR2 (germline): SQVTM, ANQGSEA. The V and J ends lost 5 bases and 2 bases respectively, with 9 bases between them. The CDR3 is CSVRQINTGELFF. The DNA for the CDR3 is TGCAGCGTTCGCCAGATAAACACCGGGGAGCTGTTTTTT.

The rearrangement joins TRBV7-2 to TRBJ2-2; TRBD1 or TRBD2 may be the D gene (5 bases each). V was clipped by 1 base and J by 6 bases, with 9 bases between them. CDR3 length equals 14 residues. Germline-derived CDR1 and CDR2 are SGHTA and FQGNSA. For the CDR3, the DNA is TGTGCCAGCAGCTTAGTAGGGACCGCCGGGGAGCTGTTTTTT. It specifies CASSLVGTAGELFF.

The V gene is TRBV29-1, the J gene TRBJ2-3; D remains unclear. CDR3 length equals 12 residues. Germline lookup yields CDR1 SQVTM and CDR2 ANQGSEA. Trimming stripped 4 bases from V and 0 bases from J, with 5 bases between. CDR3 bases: TGCAGCGTTGGTTTGAGCACAGATACGCAGTATTTT. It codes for CSVGLSTDTQYF.

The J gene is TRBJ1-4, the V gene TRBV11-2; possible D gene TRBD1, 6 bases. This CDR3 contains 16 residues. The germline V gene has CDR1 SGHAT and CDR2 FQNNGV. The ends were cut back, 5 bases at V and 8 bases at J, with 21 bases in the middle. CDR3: CASSLTPTGTKEKLFF. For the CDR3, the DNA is TGTGCCAGCAGCCTTACACCTACAGGGACCAAAGAAAAACTGTTTTTT.

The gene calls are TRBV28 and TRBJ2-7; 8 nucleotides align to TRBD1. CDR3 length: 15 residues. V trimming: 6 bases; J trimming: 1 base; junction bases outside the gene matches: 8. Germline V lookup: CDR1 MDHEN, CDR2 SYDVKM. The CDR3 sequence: CASSSDGQGSYEQYF. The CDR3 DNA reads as TGTGCCAGCAGCTCAGACGGACAGGGTTCCTACGAGCAGTACTTC.

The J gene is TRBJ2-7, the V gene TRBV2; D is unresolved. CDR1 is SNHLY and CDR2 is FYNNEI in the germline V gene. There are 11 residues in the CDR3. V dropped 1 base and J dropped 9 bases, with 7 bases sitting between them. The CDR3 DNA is TGTGCCAGCAGTGAAGGGACCCGGCAGTACTTC. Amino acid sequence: CASSEGTRQYF. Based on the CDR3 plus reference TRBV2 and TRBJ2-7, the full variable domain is EPEVTQTPSHQVTQMGQEVILRCVPISNHLYFYWYRQILGQKVEFLVSFYNNEISEKSEIFDDQFSVERPDGSNFTLKIRSTKLEDSAMYFCASSEGTRQYFGPGTRLTVT.

The CDR3 sequence: CASSVTGGHSYEQYF. Here the CDR3 DNA reads TGTGCCAGCAGCGTAACAGGGGGCCACTCCTACGAGCAGTACTTC. This chain links TRBV7-2 with TRBJ2-7, with 9 bases aligning to TRBD1. This CDR3 is 15 amino acids long. Germline assignment: CDR1 SGHTA and CDR2 FQGNSA. Trimming at V came to 5 bases and at J to 0 bases, leaving 5 bases not matched to a gene.

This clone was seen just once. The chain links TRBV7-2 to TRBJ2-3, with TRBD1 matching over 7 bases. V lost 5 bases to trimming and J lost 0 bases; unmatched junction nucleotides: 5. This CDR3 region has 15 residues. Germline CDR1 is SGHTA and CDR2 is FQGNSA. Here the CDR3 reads CASSQGGGSTDTQYF. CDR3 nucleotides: TGTGCCAGCAGCCAAGGGGGCGGGAGCACAGATACGCAGTATTTT.

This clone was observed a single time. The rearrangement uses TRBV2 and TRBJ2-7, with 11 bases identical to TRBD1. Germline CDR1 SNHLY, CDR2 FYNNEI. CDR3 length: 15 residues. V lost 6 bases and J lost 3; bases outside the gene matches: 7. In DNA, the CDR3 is TGTGCCAGCAGCGTGGACAGGGGGCCTCTCTACGAGCAGTACTTC. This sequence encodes CASSVDRGPLYEQYF. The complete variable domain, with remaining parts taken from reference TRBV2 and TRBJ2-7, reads EPEVTQTPSHQVTQMGQEVILRCVPISNHLYFYWYRQILGQKVEFLVSFYNNEISEKSEIFDDQFSVERPDGSNFTLKIRSTKLEDSAMYFCASSVDRGPLYEQYFGPGTRLTVT.

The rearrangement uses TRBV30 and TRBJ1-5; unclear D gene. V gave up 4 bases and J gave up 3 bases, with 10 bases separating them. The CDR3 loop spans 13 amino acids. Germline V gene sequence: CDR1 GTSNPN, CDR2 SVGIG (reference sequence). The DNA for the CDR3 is TGTGCCTGGACCACGAATGACAATCAGCCCCAGCATTTT. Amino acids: CAWTTNDNQPQHF. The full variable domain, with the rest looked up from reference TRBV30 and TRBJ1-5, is SQTIHQWPATLVQPVGSPLSLECTVEGTSNPNLYWYRQAAGRGLQLLFYSVGIGQISSEVPQNLSASRPQDRQFILSSKKLLLSDSGFYLCAWTTNDNQPQHFGDGTRLSIL.

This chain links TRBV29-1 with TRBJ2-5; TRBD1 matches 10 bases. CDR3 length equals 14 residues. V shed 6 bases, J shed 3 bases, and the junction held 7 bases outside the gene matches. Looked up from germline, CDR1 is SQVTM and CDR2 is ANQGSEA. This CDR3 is CSVGPGTGEETQYF. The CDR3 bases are TGCAGCGTGGGTCCCGGGACAGGGGAAGAGACCCAGTACTTC.

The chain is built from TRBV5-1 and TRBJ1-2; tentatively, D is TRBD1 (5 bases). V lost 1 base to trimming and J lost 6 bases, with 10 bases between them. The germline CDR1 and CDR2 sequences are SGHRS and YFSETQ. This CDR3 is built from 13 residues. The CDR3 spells CASSLPGAHGYTF. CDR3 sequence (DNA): TGCGCCAGCAGCTTGCCCGGGGCCCATGGCTACACCTTC.

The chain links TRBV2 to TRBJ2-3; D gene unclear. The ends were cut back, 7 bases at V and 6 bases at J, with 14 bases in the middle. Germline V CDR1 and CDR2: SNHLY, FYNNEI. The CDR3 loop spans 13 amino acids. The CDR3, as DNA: TGTGCCAGCATTCTGACTGGACGCGATACGCAGTATTTT. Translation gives CASILTGRDTQYF.

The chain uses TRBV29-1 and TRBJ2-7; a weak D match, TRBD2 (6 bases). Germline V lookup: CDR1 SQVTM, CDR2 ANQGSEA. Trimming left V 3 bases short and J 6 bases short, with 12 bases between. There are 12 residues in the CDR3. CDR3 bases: TGCAGCGTTGAGGAGGGAGTCGCCGAGCAGTACTTC. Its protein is CSVEEGVAEQYF.

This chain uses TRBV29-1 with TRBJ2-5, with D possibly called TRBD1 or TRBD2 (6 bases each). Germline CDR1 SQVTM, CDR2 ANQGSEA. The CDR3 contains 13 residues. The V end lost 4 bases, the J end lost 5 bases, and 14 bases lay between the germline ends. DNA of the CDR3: TGCAGCGTTGGCCTGACAGGAGGGGAGACCCAGTACTTC. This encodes CSVGLTGGETQYF.

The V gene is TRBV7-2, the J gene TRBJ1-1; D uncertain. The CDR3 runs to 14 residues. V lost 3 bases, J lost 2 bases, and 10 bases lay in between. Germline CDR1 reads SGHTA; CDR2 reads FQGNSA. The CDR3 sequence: CASSFSSQNTEAFF. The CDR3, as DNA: TGTGCCAGCAGCTTCTCTAGCCAAAACACTGAAGCTTTCTTT.

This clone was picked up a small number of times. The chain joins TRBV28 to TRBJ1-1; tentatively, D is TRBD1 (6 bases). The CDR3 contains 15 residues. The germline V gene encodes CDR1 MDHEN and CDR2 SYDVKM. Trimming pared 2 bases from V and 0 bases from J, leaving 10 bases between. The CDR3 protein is CASSLGGSMNTEAFF. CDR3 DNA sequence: TGTGCCAGCAGTTTAGGGGGCTCAATGAACACTGAAGCTTTCTTT. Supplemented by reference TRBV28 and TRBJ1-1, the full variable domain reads DVKVTQSSRYLVKRTGEKVFLECVQDMDHENMFWYRQDPGLGLRLIYFSYDVKMKEKGDIPEGYSVSREKKERFSLILESASTNQTSMYLCASSLGGSMNTEAFFGQGTRLTVV.

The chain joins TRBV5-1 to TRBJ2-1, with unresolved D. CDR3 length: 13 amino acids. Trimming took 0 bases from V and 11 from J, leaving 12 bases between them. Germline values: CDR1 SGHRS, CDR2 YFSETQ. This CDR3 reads CASSLEGGFQQFF. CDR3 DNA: TGCGCCAGCAGCTTGGAAGGTGGATTTCAGCAGTTCTTC.